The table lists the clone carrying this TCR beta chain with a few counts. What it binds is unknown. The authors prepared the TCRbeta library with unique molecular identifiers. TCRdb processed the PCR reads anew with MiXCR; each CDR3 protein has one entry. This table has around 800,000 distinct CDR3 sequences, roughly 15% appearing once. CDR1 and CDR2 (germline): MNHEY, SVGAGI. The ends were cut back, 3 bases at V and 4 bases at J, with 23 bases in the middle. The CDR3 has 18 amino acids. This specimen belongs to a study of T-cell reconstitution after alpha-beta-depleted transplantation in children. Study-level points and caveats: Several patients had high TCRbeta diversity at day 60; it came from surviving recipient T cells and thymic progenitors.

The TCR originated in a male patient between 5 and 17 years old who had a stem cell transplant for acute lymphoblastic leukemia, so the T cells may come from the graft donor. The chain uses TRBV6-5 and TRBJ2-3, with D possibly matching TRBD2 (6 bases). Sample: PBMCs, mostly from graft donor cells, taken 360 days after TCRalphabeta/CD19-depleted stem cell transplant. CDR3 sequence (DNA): TGTGCCAGCAGTTATTCCCTCAGCGGGTTCCCCCCCGCAGATACGCAGTATTTT. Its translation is CASSYSLSGFPPADTQYF.